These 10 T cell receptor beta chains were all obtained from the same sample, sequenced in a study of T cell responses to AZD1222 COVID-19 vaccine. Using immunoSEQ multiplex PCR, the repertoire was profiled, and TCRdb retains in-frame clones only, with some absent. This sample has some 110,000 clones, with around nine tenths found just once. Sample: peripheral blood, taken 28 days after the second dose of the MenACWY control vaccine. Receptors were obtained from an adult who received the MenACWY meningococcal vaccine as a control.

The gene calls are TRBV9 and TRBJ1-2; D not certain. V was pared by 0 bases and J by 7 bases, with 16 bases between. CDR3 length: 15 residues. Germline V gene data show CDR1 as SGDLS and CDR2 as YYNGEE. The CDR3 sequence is CASSVVAHDLSGYTF. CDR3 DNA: TGTGCCAGCAGCGTAGTGGCGCACGACCTATCTGGCTACACCTTC.

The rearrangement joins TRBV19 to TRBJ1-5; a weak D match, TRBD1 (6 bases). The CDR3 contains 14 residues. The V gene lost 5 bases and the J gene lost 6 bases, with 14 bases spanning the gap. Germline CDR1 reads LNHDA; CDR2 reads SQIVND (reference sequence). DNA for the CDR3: TGTGCCAGTAGTGCAAACAGGGTAGGTCAGCCCCAGCATTTT. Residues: CASSANRVGQPQHF.

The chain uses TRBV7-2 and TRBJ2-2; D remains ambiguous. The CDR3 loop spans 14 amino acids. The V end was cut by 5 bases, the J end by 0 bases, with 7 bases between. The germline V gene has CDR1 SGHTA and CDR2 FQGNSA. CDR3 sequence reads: CASSTRSNTGELFF. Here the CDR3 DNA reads TGTGCCAGCAGCACAAGATCGAACACCGGGGAGCTGTTTTTT.

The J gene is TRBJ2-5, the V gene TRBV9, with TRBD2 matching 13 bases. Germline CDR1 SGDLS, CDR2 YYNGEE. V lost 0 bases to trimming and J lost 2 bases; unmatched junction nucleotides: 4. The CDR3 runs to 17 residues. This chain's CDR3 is CASSVGGLAGIQETQYF. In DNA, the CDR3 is TGTGCCAGCAGCGTAGGGGGACTAGCGGGGATACAAGAGACCCAGTACTTC.

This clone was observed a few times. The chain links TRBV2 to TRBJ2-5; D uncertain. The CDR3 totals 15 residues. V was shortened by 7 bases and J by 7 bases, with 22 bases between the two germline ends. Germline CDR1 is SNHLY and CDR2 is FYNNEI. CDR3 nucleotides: TGTGCCAGCATCCAATCCACACCCGGTATCGGGACCCAGTACTTC. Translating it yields CASIQSTPGIGTQYF.

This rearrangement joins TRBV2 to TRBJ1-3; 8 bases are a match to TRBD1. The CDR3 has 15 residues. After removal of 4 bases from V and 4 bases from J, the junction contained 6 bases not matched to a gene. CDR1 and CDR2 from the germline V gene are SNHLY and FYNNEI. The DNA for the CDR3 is TGTGCCAGCAGTGCGGACAGGGCGGCAGGAAACACCATATATTTT. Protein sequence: CASSADRAAGNTIYF.

The CDR3 loop reads CATSRGGKNSPLHF. CDR3 nucleotides: TGTGCCACCAGCAGAGGGGGAAAGAATTCACCCCTCCACTTT. The rearrangement uses TRBV15 and TRBJ1-6; D is ambiguous. CDR3 length equals 14 residues. Germline assignment: CDR1 LNHNV and CDR2 YYDKDF (reference sequence). Trimming took off 1 base at V and 7 bases at J, with 8 bases between the two ends.

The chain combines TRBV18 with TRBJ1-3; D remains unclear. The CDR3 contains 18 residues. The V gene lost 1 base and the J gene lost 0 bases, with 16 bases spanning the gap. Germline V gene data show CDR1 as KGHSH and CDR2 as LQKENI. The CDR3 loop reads CASSPLPPDAYSGNTIYF. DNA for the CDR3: TGTGCCAGCTCACCACTACCCCCGGACGCGTACTCTGGAAACACCATATATTTT.

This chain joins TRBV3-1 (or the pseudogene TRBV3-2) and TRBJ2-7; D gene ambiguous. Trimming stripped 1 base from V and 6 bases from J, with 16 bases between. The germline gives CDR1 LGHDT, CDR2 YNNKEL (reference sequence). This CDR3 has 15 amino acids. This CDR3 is CASSQGWASDREQYF. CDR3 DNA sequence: TGTGCCAGCAGCCAAGGTTGGGCCAGCGACCGCGAGCAGTACTTC.

DNA for the CDR3: TGTGCCAGCAGCTTGGCAGGGAGTGTCTATGGCTACACCTTC. Amino acid sequence: CASSLAGSVYGYTF. The rearrangement joins TRBV5-6 to TRBJ1-2; D perhaps matches TRBD1 (5 bases). The CDR3 extends over 14 amino acids. Germline V gene sequence: CDR1 SGHDT, CDR2 YYEEEE. V was shortened by 0 bases and J by 4 bases, with 10 bases between the two germline ends.